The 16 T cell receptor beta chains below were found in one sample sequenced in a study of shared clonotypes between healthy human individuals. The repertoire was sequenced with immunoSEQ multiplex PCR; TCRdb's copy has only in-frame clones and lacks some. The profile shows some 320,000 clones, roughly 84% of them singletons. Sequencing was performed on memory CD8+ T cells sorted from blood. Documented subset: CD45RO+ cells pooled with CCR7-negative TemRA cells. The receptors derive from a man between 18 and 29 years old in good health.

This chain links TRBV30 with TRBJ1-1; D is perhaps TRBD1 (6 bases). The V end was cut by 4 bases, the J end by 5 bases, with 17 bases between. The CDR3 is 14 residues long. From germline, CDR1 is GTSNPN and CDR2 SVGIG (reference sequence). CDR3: CAWTTGQGWTEAFF. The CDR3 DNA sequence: TGTGCCTGGACTACCGGCCAGGGGTGGACTGAAGCTTTCTTT.

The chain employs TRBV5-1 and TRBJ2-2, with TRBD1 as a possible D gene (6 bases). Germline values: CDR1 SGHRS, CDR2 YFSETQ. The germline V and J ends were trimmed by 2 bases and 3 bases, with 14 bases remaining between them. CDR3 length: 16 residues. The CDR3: CASSFRGAPHTGELFF. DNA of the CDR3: TGCGCCAGCAGCTTCAGGGGAGCCCCCCACACCGGGGAGCTGTTTTTT.

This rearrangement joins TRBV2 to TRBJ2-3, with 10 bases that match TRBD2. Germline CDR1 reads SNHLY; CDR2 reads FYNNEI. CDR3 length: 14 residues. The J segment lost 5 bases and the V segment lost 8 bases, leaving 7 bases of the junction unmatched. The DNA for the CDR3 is TGTGCCAGCGGGTGGACTAGCGGTGGAGATACGCAGTATTTT. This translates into CASGWTSGGDTQYF.

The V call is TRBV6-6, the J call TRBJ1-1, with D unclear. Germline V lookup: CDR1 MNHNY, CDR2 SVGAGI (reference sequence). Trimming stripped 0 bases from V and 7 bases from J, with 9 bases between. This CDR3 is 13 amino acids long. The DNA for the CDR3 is TGTGCCAGCAGTTACTCGAATGGGGATGAAGCTTTCTTT. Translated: CASSYSNGDEAFF.

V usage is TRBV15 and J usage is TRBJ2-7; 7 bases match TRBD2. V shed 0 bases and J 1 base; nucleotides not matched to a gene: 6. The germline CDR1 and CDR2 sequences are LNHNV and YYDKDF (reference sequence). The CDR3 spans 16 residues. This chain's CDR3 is CATSRDREGRSYEQYF. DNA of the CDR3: TGTGCCACCAGCAGAGATAGGGAGGGGCGGTCCTACGAGCAGTACTTC.

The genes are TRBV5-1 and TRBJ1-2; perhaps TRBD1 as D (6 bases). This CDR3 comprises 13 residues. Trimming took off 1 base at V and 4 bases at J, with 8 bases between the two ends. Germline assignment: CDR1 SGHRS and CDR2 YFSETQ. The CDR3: CASSLTGFYGYTF. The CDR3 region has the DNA TGCGCCAGCAGCTTGACAGGGTTCTATGGCTACACCTTC.

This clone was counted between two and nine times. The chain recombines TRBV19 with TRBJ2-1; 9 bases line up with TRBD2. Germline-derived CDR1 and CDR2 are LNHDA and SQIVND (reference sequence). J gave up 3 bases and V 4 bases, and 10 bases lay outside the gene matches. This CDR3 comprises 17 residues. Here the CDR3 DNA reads TGTGCCAGTAGTAGGGACCCACTAGCGGGTTTCTACAATGAGCAGTTCTTC. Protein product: CASSRDPLAGFYNEQFF.

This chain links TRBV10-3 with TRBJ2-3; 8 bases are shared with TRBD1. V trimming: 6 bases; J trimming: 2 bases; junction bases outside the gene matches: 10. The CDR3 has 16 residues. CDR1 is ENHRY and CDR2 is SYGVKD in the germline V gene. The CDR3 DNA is TGTGCCATCAGGGAGGGGACGGGACAGGTCACAGATACGCAGTATTTT. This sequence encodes CAIREGTGQVTDTQYF.

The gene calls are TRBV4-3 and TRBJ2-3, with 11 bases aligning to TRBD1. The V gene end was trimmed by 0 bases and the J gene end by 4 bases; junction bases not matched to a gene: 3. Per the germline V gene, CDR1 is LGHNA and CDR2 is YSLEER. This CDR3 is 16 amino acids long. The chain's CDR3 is CASSQELGQGADTQYF. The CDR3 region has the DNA TGCGCCAGCAGCCAAGAATTGGGACAGGGGGCAGATACGCAGTATTTT.

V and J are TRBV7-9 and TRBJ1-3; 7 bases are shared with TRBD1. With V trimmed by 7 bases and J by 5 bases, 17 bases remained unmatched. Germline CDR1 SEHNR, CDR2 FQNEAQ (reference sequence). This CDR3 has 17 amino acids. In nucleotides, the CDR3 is TGTGCCAGCAACGACCCCGACAGGGTATGGGTACGAAACACCATATATTTT. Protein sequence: CASNDPDRVWVRNTIYF.

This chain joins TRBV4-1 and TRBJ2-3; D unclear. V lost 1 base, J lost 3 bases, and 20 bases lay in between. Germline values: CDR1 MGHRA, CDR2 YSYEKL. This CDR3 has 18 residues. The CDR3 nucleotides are TGCGCCAGCAGCCAAGGGGTTTATGTCAATCCCATAACAGATACGCAGTATTTT. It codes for CASSQGVYVNPITDTQYF.

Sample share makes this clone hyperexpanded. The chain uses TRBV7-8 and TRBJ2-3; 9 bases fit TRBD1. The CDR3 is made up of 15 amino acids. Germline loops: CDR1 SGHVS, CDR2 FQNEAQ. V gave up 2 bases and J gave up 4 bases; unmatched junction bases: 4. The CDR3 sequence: CASSLNRGPSDTQYF. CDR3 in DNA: TGTGCCAGCAGCTTAAACAGGGGGCCGTCAGATACGCAGTATTTT.

The CDR3 DNA follows: TGTGCCAGCAGTTTTACGCACCAAGAGACCCAGTACTTC. Translated: CASSFTHQETQYF. The V call is TRBV27, the J call TRBJ2-5, with D uncertain. The germline V and J ends were trimmed by 3 bases and 0 bases, with 5 bases remaining between them. The germline V gene encodes CDR1 MNHEY and CDR2 SMNVEV (reference sequence). This CDR3 region has 13 residues.

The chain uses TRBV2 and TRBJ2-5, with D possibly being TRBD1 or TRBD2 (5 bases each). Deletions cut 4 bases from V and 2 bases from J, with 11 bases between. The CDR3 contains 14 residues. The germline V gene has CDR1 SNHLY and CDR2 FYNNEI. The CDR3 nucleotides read TGTGCCAGCAGTGGGGGGAACAGTCAAGAGACCCAGTACTTC. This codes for CASSGGNSQETQYF. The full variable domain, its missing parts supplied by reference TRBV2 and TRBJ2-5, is EPEVTQTPSHQVTQMGQEVILRCVPISNHLYFYWYRQILGQKVEFLVSFYNNEISEKSEIFDDQFSVERPDGSNFTLKIRSTKLEDSAMYFCASSGGNSQETQYFGPGTRLLVL.

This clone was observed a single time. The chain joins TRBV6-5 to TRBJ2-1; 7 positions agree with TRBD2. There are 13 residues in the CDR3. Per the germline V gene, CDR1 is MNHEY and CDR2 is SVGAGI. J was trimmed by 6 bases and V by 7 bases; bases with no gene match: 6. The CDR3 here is CASNGPGGNEQFF. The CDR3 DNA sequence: TGTGCCAGCAACGGGCCGGGGGGCAATGAGCAGTTCTTC.

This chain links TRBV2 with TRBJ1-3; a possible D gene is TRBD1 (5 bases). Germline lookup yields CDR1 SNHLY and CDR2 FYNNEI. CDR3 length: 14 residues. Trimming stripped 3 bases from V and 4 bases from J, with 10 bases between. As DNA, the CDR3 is TGTGCCAGCAGTGACAGGGTTCCGGGAAACACCATATATTTT. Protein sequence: CASSDRVPGNTIYF.